Sequencing of this TCR beta chain was carried out in a study of cytomegalovirus exposure and HLA in healthy donors. With 60 Vbeta and 13 Jbeta primers, the PCR was carried out. Produced via immunoSEQ multiplex PCR; TCRdb's table is partial and in-frame only. Altogether 200,000 or so clones are present, roughly 80% being singletons, with the ten largest covering approximately 2%. Germline CDR1 is SGHAT and CDR2 is FQNNGV. This CDR3 is 19 amino acids long. V trimming: 5 bases; J trimming: 2 bases; junction bases outside the gene matches: 17. This chain connects TRBV11-2 to TRBJ2-5, with 10 nucleotides matching TRBD2. The source of this sequence is a woman aged 30 to 39 in good health and CMV-seropositive. The sequenced sample consisted of PBMCs. The CDR3, as DNA: TGTGCCAGCAGCCTAAGAGGGTTATCGAGCGGGAGGGCACAAGAGACCCAGTACTTC. Translated: CASSLRGLSSGRAQETQYF.